These 26 T cell receptor beta chains originate from one sample sequenced in a study of blood T cell repertoires in COVID-19. Libraries were prepared by immunoSEQ multiplex PCR; TCRdb keeps only in-frame clonotypes and omits some of them. The sample includes about 370,000 clones, 89% of them seen just once. The sample consisted of peripheral blood. Source of these receptors: a woman in her thirties with COVID-19, enrolled during active disease.

The chain is built from TRBV7-6 and TRBJ2-3; 8 nucleotides match TRBD2. CDR1 is SGHVS and CDR2 is FNYEAQ in the germline V gene. This CDR3 region has 16 residues. Losses at the gene ends were 1 base for V and 4 bases for J; bases not matched to a gene: 7. The CDR3 DNA follows: TGTGCCAGCAGCTTAGTGGGACTAGAGGTCCCAGATACGCAGTATTTT. Its translation is CASSLVGLEVPDTQYF.

This CDR3 reads CASRVAGTDTQYF. CDR3 DNA sequence: TGCGCCAGCAGAGTAGCGGGGACAGATACGCAGTATTTT. The rearrangement uses TRBV4-3 and TRBJ2-3, with 8 positions matching TRBD2. This CDR3 spans 13 amino acids. V was pared by 6 bases and J by 3 bases, with 2 bases of the junction left unmatched. The germline CDR1 and CDR2 sequences are LGHNA and YSLEER.

This clone was observed a few times. This CDR3 is CASSIGARSTDTQYF. For the CDR3, the DNA is TGTGCCAGTAGTATAGGGGCCAGGAGCACAGATACGCAGTATTTT. The V and J genes are TRBV19 and TRBJ2-3; unclear D gene. The V gene lost 1 base and the J gene lost 0 bases, with 8 bases spanning the gap. The CDR3 is 15 residues long. CDR1 LNHDA and CDR2 SQIVND come from the germline V gene (reference sequence).

This chain joins TRBV7-9 and TRBJ1-2, with TRBD1 identical over 10 bases. Per the germline V gene, CDR1 is SEHNR and CDR2 is FQNEAQ (reference sequence). V trimming: 6 bases; J trimming: 4 bases; junction bases outside the gene matches: 8. The CDR3 is made up of 15 amino acids. In DNA form, the CDR3 reads TGTGCCAGCAGTCGACAGGGGGCCTTGACCTATGGCTACACCTTC. Translation: CASSRQGALTYGYTF. Combining the CDR3 with reference TRBV7-9 and TRBJ1-2 gives the whole variable domain DTGVSQNPRHKITKRGQNVTFRCDPISEHNRLYWYRQTLGQGPEFLTYFQNEAQLEKSRLLSDRFSAERPKGSFSTLEIQRTEQGDSAMYLCASSRQGALTYGYTFGSGTRLTVV.

The chain recombines TRBV18 with TRBJ1-4; D not resolved. Germline CDR1 KGHSH, CDR2 LQKENI. This CDR3 has 13 residues. V dropped 2 bases and J dropped 7 bases, with 8 bases sitting between them. The CDR3 DNA sequence: TGTGCCAGCTCACCAGCGTTGAGTGAAAAACTGTTTTTT. This sequence encodes CASSPALSEKLFF.

The rearrangement joins TRBV6-1 to TRBJ2-5; 9 nucleotides line up with TRBD2. CDR3 size: 15 residues. From germline, CDR1 is MNHNS and CDR2 SASEGT. J gave up 7 bases and V 3 bases, and 9 bases lay outside the gene matches. The CDR3 bases are TGTGCCAGCAGTGAGGGACTAGCTCTACCGGGGACCCAGTACTTC. Protein: CASSEGLALPGTQYF.

The chain links TRBV30 to TRBJ1-1; 7 bases map to TRBD1. V was pared by 0 bases and J by 1 base, with 5 bases of the junction left unmatched. Germline loops: CDR1 GTSNPN, CDR2 SVGIG (reference sequence). The CDR3 totals 15 residues. CDR3 amino acids: CAWSVKGAWNTEAFF. The CDR3 DNA follows: TGTGCCTGGAGTGTAAAGGGGGCGTGGAACACTGAAGCTTTCTTT. The variable domain in full, completed from reference TRBV30 and TRBJ1-1, reads SQTIHQWPATLVQPVGSPLSLECTVEGTSNPNLYWYRQAAGRGLQLLFYSVGIGQISSEVPQNLSASRPQDRQFILSSKKLLLSDSGFYLCAWSVKGAWNTEAFFGQGTRLTVV.

This clone was counted once. The rearrangement links TRBV7-9 to TRBJ1-6; D not resolved. Germline V gene sequence: CDR1 SEHNR, CDR2 FQNEAQ (reference sequence). The V end lost 5 bases, the J end lost 4 bases, and 12 bases lay between the germline ends. This CDR3 contains 15 residues. CDR3: CASSPRNSYNSPLHF. The DNA of the CDR3 is TGTGCCAGCAGCCCCCGGAACAGTTATAATTCACCCCTCCACTTT.

CDR3 sequence reads: CATSRRTGGTDTQYF. CDR3 nucleotides: TGTGCCACCTCACGAAGGACAGGGGGCACAGATACGCAGTATTTT. The V call is TRBV19, the J call TRBJ2-3, with 9 bases that match TRBD1. This CDR3 comprises 15 residues. Germline V lookup: CDR1 LNHDA, CDR2 SQIVND (reference sequence). Trimming removed 10 bases from V and 1 base from J; junction bases left unmatched: 9.

The chain uses TRBV7-2 and TRBJ1-1; 7 bases line up with TRBD1. Germline V gene data show CDR1 as SGHTA and CDR2 as FQGNSA. The CDR3 extends over 15 amino acids. Trimming cost V 1 base and J 5 bases; bases outside gene matches: 7. The CDR3 protein is CASSLVEGRGTEAFF. CDR3 DNA: TGTGCCAGCAGCTTAGTCGAAGGCAGGGGGACTGAAGCTTTCTTT.

The chain joins TRBV19 to TRBJ1-2; TRBD1 matches at 8 bases. V gave up 0 bases and J gave up 4 bases; unmatched junction bases: 7. Germline V CDR1 and CDR2: LNHDA, SQIVND (reference sequence). The CDR3 length is 16 residues. DNA of the CDR3: TGTGCCAGTAGTATAGATGGGACAGGAGTTCCCTATGGCTACACCTTC. It is translated as CASSIDGTGVPYGYTF.

The rearrangement links TRBV2 to TRBJ2-7; 9 positions agree with TRBD1. With V trimmed by 4 bases and J by 1 base, 8 bases remained unmatched. Per the germline V gene, CDR1 is SNHLY and CDR2 is FYNNEI. This CDR3 has 16 residues. CDR3 loop: CASSGRRGTGSYEQYF. CDR3 in DNA: TGTGCCAGCAGTGGGAGGAGGGGGACAGGGTCCTACGAGCAGTACTTC.

The chain has TRBV7-9 and TRBJ1-2; a possible D gene is TRBD1 (5 bases). The CDR3 totals 15 residues. The germline V gene has CDR1 SEHNR and CDR2 FQNEAQ (reference sequence). V lost 5 bases and J 6 bases, leaving 19 bases between the germline ends. CDR3 sequence reads: CASSPRGSTGDGYTF. CDR3 nucleotide sequence: TGTGCCAGCAGCCCCCGAGGGAGTACGGGGGATGGCTACACCTTC.

The chain recombines TRBV11-3 with TRBJ1-2; 7 bases align to TRBD1. J was trimmed by 8 bases and V by 2 bases; bases with no gene match: 11. CDR1 is SGHNT and CDR2 is YENEEA in the germline V gene. This CDR3 is built from 15 residues. The CDR3 nucleotides are TGTGCCAGCAGCTTAAGGCGGGACAGCTGGGGAGGCTACACCTTC. This encodes CASSLRRDSWGGYTF.

The rearrangement uses TRBV19 and TRBJ1-5; D unresolved. Trimming stripped 7 bases from V and 1 base from J, with 14 bases between. The CDR3 consists of 15 residues. Germline V lookup: CDR1 LNHDA, CDR2 SQIVND (reference sequence). The CDR3 loop reads CASTPRRVSNQPQHF. The CDR3 nucleotides read TGTGCCAGTACCCCCAGGAGGGTGAGCAATCAGCCCCAGCATTTT.

The rearrangement uses TRBV11-3 and TRBJ2-1; 9 bases fit TRBD2. With V trimmed by 1 base and J by 3 bases, 7 bases remained unmatched. The germline gives CDR1 SGHNT, CDR2 YENEEA. The length of the CDR3 is 17 residues. The CDR3 sequence: CASSLARTSVIYNEQFF. In DNA, the CDR3 is TGTGCCAGCAGCTTAGCCCGGACTAGCGTCATCTACAATGAGCAGTTCTTC.

The chain is built from TRBV10-2 and TRBJ2-2, with 7 bases that match TRBD2. Germline-derived CDR1 and CDR2 are WSHSY and SAAADI. The CDR3 runs 15 residues. The V gene end was trimmed by 2 bases and the J gene end by 5 bases; junction bases not matched to a gene: 5. Written as DNA, the CDR3 is TGCGCCAGCAGTGAGCGCGGGGGAAGGACCGGGGAGCTGTTTTTT. Translated, it gives CASSERGGRTGELFF.

This sequence joins TRBV28 and TRBJ2-7, with 7 bases identical to TRBD1. This CDR3 is 11 amino acids long. V trimming: 10 bases; J trimming: 4 bases; junction bases outside the gene matches: 4. Germline-derived CDR1 and CDR2 are MDHEN and SYDVKM. CDR3 protein: CAIGDSYEQYF. DNA of the CDR3: TGTGCCATCGGGGACAGTTACGAGCAGTACTTC.

The chain has TRBV2 and TRBJ2-1; TRBD1 agrees at 7 bases. The CDR3 is 13 residues long. The ends lost 7 bases at V and 5 bases at J; junction bases unmatched: 5. The V gene's germline CDR1 is SNHLY and CDR2 FYNNEI. This CDR3 reads CASIPTGDNEQFF. Written as DNA, the CDR3 is TGTGCCAGCATCCCCACAGGGGACAATGAGCAGTTCTTC.

This chain connects TRBV2 to TRBJ1-2; D call uncertain. Germline CDR1 and CDR2: SNHLY and FYNNEI. V gave up 6 bases and J gave up 4 bases, with 27 bases separating them. CDR3 length: 18 amino acids. CDR3 bases: TGTGCCAGCAGCCCAATCCTTGAGGCTCGACTGCGGAGCTATGGCTACACCTTC. Its protein product is CASSPILEARLRSYGYTF.

The chain couples TRBV6-5 to TRBJ1-2; D gene ambiguous. The germline V and J ends were trimmed by 8 bases and 5 bases, with 9 bases remaining between them. Germline V gene lookup returns CDR1 MNHEY and CDR2 SVGAGI. The CDR3 extends over 11 amino acids. CDR3 nucleotides: TGTGCCAGCCGGTTGCTATATGGCTACACCTTC. Its protein product is CASRLLYGYTF.

The V gene is TRBV4-3, the J gene TRBJ2-1; 10 bases fit TRBD1. Germline-derived CDR1 and CDR2 are LGHNA and YSLEER. This CDR3 spans 17 amino acids. V dropped 2 bases and J dropped 3; count of bases not matched to a gene: 7. Here the CDR3 DNA reads TGCGCCAGCAGCCAACAATTTGGGGACAGGGGCTACAATGAGCAGTTCTTC. This encodes CASSQQFGDRGYNEQFF.

J is TRBJ2-1 and V is TRBV27; the D gene is possibly TRBD2 (6 bases). V was cut by 8 bases and J by 0 bases, with 11 bases left in between. The CDR3 extends over 14 amino acids. The germline V gene encodes CDR1 MNHEY and CDR2 SMNVEV (reference sequence). In DNA, the CDR3 is TGTGCCAGCCGACCCGGGGGCTCCTACAATGAGCAGTTCTTC. Translating it yields CASRPGGSYNEQFF.

This clone has a single count. V gene TRBV9 combines with J gene TRBJ1-1, with TRBD1 identical over 7 bases. The CDR3 loop spans 14 amino acids. Per germline, CDR1 SGDLS and CDR2 YYNGEE. V shed 3 bases and J 3 bases; nucleotides not matched to a gene: 5. The CDR3: CASSAGQVDTEAFF. CDR3 nucleotide sequence: TGTGCCAGCAGCGCCGGACAGGTGGACACTGAAGCTTTCTTT.

This chain connects TRBV6-2 or TRBV6-3 to TRBJ2-7, with TRBD1 identical over 9 bases. The CDR3 spans 15 residues. Germline V gene lookup returns CDR1 MNHEY and CDR2 SVGEGT. The trim removed 10 bases at V and 0 bases at J, leaving 10 bases unmatched. The CDR3 DNA reads TGTGCCACGAGCCCAGGGACAGGGCCCTCCTACGAGCAGTACGTC. Protein sequence: CATSPGTGPSYEQYV.

This clone was seen once. The chain recombines TRBV5-1 with TRBJ1-6; TRBD1 aligns across 10 bases. With 4 bases clipped from V and 6 bases from J, the junction kept 10 bases outside the gene matches. Germline assignment: CDR1 SGHRS and CDR2 YFSETQ. The CDR3 sequence is 17 residues long. The CDR3 coding sequence is TGCGCCAGCAGCCGAGGCCGGGACAGGGGAATTAATTCACCCCTCCACTTT. Protein product: CASSRGRDRGINSPLHF.